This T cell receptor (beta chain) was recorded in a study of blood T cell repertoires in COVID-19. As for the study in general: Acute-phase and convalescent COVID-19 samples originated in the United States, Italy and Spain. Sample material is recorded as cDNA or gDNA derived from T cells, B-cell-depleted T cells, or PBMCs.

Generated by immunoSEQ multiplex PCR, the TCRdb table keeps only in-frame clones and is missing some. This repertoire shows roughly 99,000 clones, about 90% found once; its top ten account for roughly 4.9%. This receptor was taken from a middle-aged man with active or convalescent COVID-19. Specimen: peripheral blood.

For the CDR3, the DNA is TGTGCCAGCTCCCCCGGGACAGGCAGAACAGATACGCAGTATTTT. Translating it yields CASSPGTGRTDTQYF. V usage is TRBV18 and J usage is TRBJ2-3, with 8 bases aligning to TRBD1. The trim removed 6 bases at V and 3 bases at J, leaving 8 bases unmatched. This CDR3 is built from 15 residues. The germline gives CDR1 KGHSH, CDR2 LQKENI.